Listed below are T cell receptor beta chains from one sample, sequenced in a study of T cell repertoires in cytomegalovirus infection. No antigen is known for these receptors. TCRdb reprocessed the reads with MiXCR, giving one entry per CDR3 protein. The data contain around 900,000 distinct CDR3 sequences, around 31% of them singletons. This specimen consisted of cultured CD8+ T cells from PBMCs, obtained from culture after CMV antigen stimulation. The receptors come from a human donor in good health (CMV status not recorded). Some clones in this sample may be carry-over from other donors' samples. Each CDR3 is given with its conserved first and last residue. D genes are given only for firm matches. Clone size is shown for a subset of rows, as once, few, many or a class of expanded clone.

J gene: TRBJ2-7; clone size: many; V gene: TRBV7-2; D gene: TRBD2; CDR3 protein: CASRGGAGGNEQYF; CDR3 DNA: TGTGCCAGCAGAGGAGGAGCGGGGGGGAACGAGCAGTACTTC
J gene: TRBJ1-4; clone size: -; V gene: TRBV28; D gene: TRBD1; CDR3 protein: CASSEARVSQGVGKLFF; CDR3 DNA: TGTGCCAGCAGCGAAGCTCGGGTGTCACAGGGGGTTGGAAAACTGTTTTTT
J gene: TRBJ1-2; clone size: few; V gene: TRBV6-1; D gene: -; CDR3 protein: CASSEAGDYGYTF; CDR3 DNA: TGTGCCAGCAGTGAAGCAGGGGACTATGGCTACACCTTC
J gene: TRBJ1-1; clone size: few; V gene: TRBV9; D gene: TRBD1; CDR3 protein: CASSVVPQGARTEAFF; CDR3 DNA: TGTGCCAGCAGCGTAGTACCCCAGGGGGCGAGGACTGAAGCTTTCTTT
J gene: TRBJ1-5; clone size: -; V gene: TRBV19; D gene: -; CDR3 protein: CASSTRVGPSFYSNQPQHF; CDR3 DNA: TGTGCCAGTAGTACCCGTGTGGGGCCCTCGTTTTATAGCAATCAGCCCCAGCATTTT
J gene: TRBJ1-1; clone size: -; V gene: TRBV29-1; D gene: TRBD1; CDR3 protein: CSEDQMTGGRRF; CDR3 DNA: TGCAGCGAAGACCAAATGACAGGGGGCAGAAGGTTT
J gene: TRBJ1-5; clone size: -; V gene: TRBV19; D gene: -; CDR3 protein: CASPDRGVTWDDSNQPQHF; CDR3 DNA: TGTGCCAGTCCTGATCGGGGGGTTACATGGGACGATAGCAATCAGCCCCAGCATTTT
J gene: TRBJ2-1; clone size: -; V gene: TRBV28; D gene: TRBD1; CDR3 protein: CASSWDRGYVNNEQFF; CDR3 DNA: TGTGCCAGCAGCTGGGACAGGGGGTATGTGAACAATGAGCAGTTCTTC
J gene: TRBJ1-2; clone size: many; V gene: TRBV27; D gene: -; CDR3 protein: CASSFVGGYGYTF; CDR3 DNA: TGTGCCAGCAGTTTCGTAGGTGGTTATGGCTACACCTTC
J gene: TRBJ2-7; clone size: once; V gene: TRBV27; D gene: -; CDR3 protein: CASSFSRGGPYEQYF; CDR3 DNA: TGTGCCAGCAGTTTCTCAAGGGGGGGTCCCTACGAGCAGTACTTC
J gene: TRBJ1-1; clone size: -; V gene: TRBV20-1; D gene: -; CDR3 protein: CSARVGDRQAFF; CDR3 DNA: TGCAGTGCTAGAGTGGGGGACCGTCAAGCTTTCTTT
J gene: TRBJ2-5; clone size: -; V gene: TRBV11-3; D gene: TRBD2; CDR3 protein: CASSSTPSGGGIGTQYF; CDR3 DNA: TGTGCCAGCAGCTCCACACCTAGCGGGGGGGGTATCGGGACCCAGTACTTC
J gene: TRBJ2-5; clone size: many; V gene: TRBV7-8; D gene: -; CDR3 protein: CASSAPWEETQYF; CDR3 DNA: TGTGCCAGCAGCGCCCCATGGGAAGAGACCCAGTACTTC
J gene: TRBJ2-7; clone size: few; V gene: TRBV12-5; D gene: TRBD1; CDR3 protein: CASGLGTGNEQYF; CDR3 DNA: TGTGCTAGTGGTCTAGGGACAGGGAACGAGCAGTACTTC
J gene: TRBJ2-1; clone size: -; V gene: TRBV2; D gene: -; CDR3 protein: CAITGNSYNEQFF; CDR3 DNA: TGTGCCATAACAGGGAACTCCTACAATGAGCAGTTCTTC
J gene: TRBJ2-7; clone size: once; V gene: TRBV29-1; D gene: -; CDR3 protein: CSVVGYEQYF; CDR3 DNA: TGCAGCGTTGTAGGTTACGAGCAGTACTTC
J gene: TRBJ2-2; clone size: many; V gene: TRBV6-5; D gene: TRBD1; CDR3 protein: CASSHPGQGPTGELFF; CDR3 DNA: TGTGCCAGCAGTCACCCGGGACAGGGGCCCACCGGGGAGCTGTTTTTT
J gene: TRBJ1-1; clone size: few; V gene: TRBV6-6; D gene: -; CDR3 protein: CASRSSSIEAFF; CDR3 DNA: TGTGCCAGCAGGAGTTCGTCGATTGAAGCTTTCTTT
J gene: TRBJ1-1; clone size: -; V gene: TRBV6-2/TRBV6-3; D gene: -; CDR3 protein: CASSYSTGPWGTEAFF; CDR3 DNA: TGTGCCAGCAGTTACTCAACAGGCCCTTGGGGCACTGAAGCTTTCTTT
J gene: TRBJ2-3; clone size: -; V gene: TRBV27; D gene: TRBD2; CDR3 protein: CASSLRTSVDTQYF; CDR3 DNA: TGTGCCAGCAGCCTCCGGACTAGCGTCGATACGCAGTATTTT
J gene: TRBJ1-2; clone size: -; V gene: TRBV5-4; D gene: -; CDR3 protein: CASSLVGDHYGYTF; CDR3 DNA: TGTGCCAGCAGCTTGGTAGGGGATCACTATGGCTACACCTTC
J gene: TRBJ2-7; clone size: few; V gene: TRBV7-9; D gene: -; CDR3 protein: CASSRTEDYEQYF; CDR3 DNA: TGTGCCAGCAGCAGGACAGAAGACTACGAGCAGTACTTC
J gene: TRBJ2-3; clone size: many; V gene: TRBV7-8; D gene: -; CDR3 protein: CASSLQPGRRGYRTDTQYF; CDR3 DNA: TGTGCCAGCAGCTTACAGCCCGGAAGGAGGGGATATAGGACAGATACGCAGTATTTT
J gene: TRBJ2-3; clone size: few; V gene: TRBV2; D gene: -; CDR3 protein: CASHGGSTDTQYF; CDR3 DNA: TGTGCTTCGCACGGCGGAAGCACAGATACGCAGTATTTT
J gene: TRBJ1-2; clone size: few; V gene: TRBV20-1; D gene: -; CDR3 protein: CSAPPSPGPGEGYTF; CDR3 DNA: TGCAGTGCTCCACCCTCACCGGGACCGGGAGAGGGCTACACCTTC
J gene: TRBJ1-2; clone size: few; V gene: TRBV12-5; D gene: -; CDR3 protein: CASGLYTYHQYGYTF; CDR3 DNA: TGTGCTAGTGGTTTGTACACCTACCACCAATATGGCTACACCTTC
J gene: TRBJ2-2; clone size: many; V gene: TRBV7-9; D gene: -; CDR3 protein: CASSLGPLRGPTGELFF; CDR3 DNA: TGTGCCAGCAGCTTAGGGCCACTCAGGGGACCAACCGGGGAGCTGTTTTTT
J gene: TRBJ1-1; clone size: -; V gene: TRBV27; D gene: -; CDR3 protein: CASSSVALNTEAFF; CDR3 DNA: TGTGCCAGCAGCAGTGTGGCCCTGAACACTGAAGCTTTCTTT
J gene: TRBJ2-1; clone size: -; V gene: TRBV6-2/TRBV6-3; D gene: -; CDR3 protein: CASSYSAPEQFF; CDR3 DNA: TGTGCCAGCAGTTACTCGGCGCCAGAGCAGTTCTTC
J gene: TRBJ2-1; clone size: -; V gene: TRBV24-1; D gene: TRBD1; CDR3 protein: CATSDLNRGPYEQFF; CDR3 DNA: TGTGCCACCAGTGATTTGAACAGGGGGCCCTATGAGCAGTTCTTC
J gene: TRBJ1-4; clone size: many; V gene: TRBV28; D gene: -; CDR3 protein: CASSFHEDYEKLFF; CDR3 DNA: TGTGCCAGCAGTTTTCATGAGGACTATGAAAAACTGTTTTTT
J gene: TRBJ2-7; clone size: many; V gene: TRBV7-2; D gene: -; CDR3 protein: CASSLGVVTYEQYF; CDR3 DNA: TGTGCCAGCAGCTTAGGTGTCGTTACCTACGAGCAGTACTTC
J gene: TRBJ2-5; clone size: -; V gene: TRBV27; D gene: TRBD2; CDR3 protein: CASRLLTSGPQETQYF; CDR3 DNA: TGTGCCAGCAGATTATTGACTAGCGGGCCTCAAGAGACCCAGTACTTC